These 25 T cell receptor beta chains were all obtained from the same sample, sequenced in a study of cytomegalovirus exposure and HLA in healthy donors. Vbeta (60) and Jbeta (13) primers were used in the PCR. TCRdb's copy holds only in-frame clones and misses some; the assay was immunoSEQ multiplex PCR. Here the sample spans more than 90,000 clones, roughly 79% being singletons. Sample: PBMCs. The receptors originated from a woman in her 70s in good health and CMV-seropositive.

The chain recombines TRBV7-2 with TRBJ2-1, with TRBD1 identical over 8 bases. Trimming took 4 bases from V and 10 from J; bases not matched to a gene: 12. Germline V lookup: CDR1 SGHTA, CDR2 FQGNSA. This CDR3 has 15 amino acids. In nucleotides, the CDR3 is TGTGCCAGCAGCTCCCCCTCTCAGGGGGCTGGGGAGCAGTTCTTC. Residues: CASSSPSQGAGEQFF.

The rearrangement links TRBV6-5 to TRBJ2-7; 9 bases match TRBD1. V lost 6 bases, J lost 6 bases, and 9 bases stayed unmatched. The CDR3 has 14 amino acids. The germline gives CDR1 MNHEY, CDR2 SVGAGI. CDR3 sequence: CASRQTLTGGEQYF. Written as DNA, the CDR3 is TGTGCCAGCAGACAAACCCTGACAGGGGGCGAGCAGTACTTC.

The chain links TRBV27 to TRBJ2-7, with D possibly TRBD1 on 6 matching bases. Deletions cut 4 bases from V and 3 bases from J, with 16 bases between. The CDR3 extends over 15 amino acids. The V gene's germline CDR1 is MNHEY and CDR2 SMNVEV (reference sequence). CDR3 DNA sequence: TGTGCCAGCAGTTCCCCCCCGAGGGGGATCTACGAGCAGTACTTC. Translating it yields CASSSPPRGIYEQYF.

The V gene is TRBV4-3, the J gene TRBJ2-2, with 8 bases lining up with TRBD2. J was trimmed by 6 bases and V by 3 bases; bases with no gene match: 12. The CDR3 runs to 17 residues. CDR1 and CDR2 (germline): LGHNA, YSLEER. The CDR3 is CASSHNSGAGRAGELFF. The CDR3 bases are TGCGCCAGCAGCCACAACTCCGGGGCCGGGAGGGCCGGGGAGCTGTTTTTT.

This chain connects TRBV28 to TRBJ2-1, with D tentatively TRBD1 (6 bases). The V gene lost 8 bases and the J gene lost 12 bases, with 23 bases spanning the gap. The CDR3 is 14 residues long. Per the germline V gene, CDR1 is MDHEN and CDR2 is SYDVKM. In DNA form, the CDR3 reads TGTGCCAGCTCCTCTTACGCCCCGGACAGCAGGCAGTTCTTC. Translated, it gives CASSSYAPDSRQFF.

The gene calls are TRBV9 and TRBJ1-3, with TRBD1 identical over 8 bases. The trim removed 2 bases at V and 11 bases at J, leaving 9 bases unmatched. This CDR3 spans 14 amino acids. Germline V gene data show CDR1 as SGDLS and CDR2 as YYNGEE. CDR3 region: CASSVAGGPGSIYF. The CDR3 nucleotides read TGTGCCAGCAGCGTCGCAGGGGGCCCAGGGTCCATATATTTT.

The rearrangement joins TRBV15 to TRBJ1-3; D gene ambiguous. Germline CDR1 reads LNHNV; CDR2 reads YYDKDF (reference sequence). The CDR3 is made up of 16 amino acids. Trimming cost V 0 bases and J 0 bases, with 9 bases left between them. CDR3 coding DNA: TGTGCCACCAGCAGAGAAGTAAGGAGCTCTGGAAACACCATATATTTT. Translation gives CATSREVRSSGNTIYF.

The chain uses TRBV29-1 and TRBJ1-1, with D perhaps matching TRBD1 (5 bases). Trimming removed 2 bases from V and 4 bases from J, with 11 bases in between. The CDR3 loop spans 13 amino acids. CDR1 is SQVTM and CDR2 is ANQGSEA in the germline V gene. CDR3 amino acids: CSVEQGASTEAFF. The CDR3 coding sequence is TGCAGCGTTGAACAGGGCGCGAGCACTGAAGCTTTCTTT.

V and J are TRBV10-1 and TRBJ1-1; no firm D call. Germline CDR1 WNHNN, CDR2 SYGVQD (reference sequence). V was trimmed by 9 bases and J by 4 bases, leaving 15 bases between them. The CDR3 length is 13 residues. The DNA for the CDR3 is TGCGCCAGAAAGGACTCTCCAGGCACTGAAGCTTTCTTT. It encodes CARKDSPGTEAFF.

This rearrangement joins TRBV28 to TRBJ1-2; the D is unclear. The CDR3 sequence is 13 residues long. Trimming removed 10 bases from V and 6 bases from J, with 18 bases in between. The V gene's germline CDR1 is MDHEN and CDR2 SYDVKM. CDR3 DNA sequence: TGTGCCATGTCCAGAAACCTCGTGGATGGCTACACCTTC. It specifies CAMSRNLVDGYTF.

The V and J genes are TRBV13 and TRBJ2-2; a possible D gene is TRBD1 (5 bases). Trimming took 2 bases from V and 7 from J, leaving 17 bases between them. The CDR3 totals 16 residues. In germline, CDR1 is PRHDT, CDR2 FYEKMQ (reference sequence). This CDR3 reads CASSLRGQASGGELFF. In nucleotides, the CDR3 is TGTGCCAGCAGCTTAAGGGGCCAGGCAAGTGGCGGGGAGCTGTTTTTT.

V gene TRBV6-5 combines with J gene TRBJ1-2; 12 positions agree with TRBD1. Germline V gene lookup returns CDR1 MNHEY and CDR2 SVGAGI. Trimming cost V 4 bases and J 10 bases; bases outside gene matches: 4. This CDR3 spans 13 amino acids. The CDR3 region has the DNA TGTGCCAGCAGTTTGGGGACAGGGGGCGCCTACACCTTC. Protein sequence: CASSLGTGGAYTF.

This clone was counted only a few times. The gene calls are TRBV5-6 and TRBJ1-4; the match to TRBD1 covers 11 bases. J was trimmed by 0 bases and V by 4 bases; bases with no gene match: 11. This CDR3 spans 19 amino acids. CDR1 and CDR2 from the germline V gene are SGHDT and YYEEEE. The CDR3 bases are TGTGCCAGCAGCCCCCTCCACGGGACAGGGGGTCCAACTAATGAAAAACTGTTTTTT. This translates into CASSPLHGTGGPTNEKLFF. Based on the CDR3 plus reference TRBV5-6 and TRBJ1-4, the full variable domain is DAGVTQSPTHLIKTRGQQVTLRCSPKSGHDTVSWYQQALGQGPQFIFQYYEEEERQRGNFPDRFSGHQFPNYSSELNVNALLLGDSALYLCASSPLHGTGGPTNEKLFFGSGTQLSVL.

The V and J genes are TRBV7-2 and TRBJ2-3, with a tentative D call TRBD1 (5 bases). The CDR3 is 15 amino acids. V gave up 5 bases and J gave up 0 bases, with 12 bases separating them. Germline V gives CDR1 SGHTA, CDR2 FQGNSA. The CDR3 here is CASSLSRVSTDTQYF. DNA for the CDR3: TGTGCCAGCAGCCTAAGCAGGGTTAGCACAGATACGCAGTATTTT.

This clone has just a few counts. The rearrangement joins TRBV5-4 to TRBJ1-3, with D hard to call. Germline loops: CDR1 SGHNT, CDR2 YYREEE (reference sequence). Trimming took off 0 bases at V and 2 bases at J, with 9 bases between the two ends. The CDR3 spans 15 residues. CDR3 in amino acids: CASSLDNGAGNTIYF. In DNA, the CDR3 is TGTGCCAGCAGCTTGGACAACGGGGCTGGAAACACCATATATTTT. The whole variable domain, remainder taken from reference TRBV5-4 and TRBJ1-3, is ETGVTQSPTHLIKTRGQQVTLRCSSQSGHNTVSWYQQALGQGPQFIFQYYREEENGRGNFPPRFSGLQFPNYSSELNVNALELDDSALYLCASSLDNGAGNTIYFGEGSWLTVV.

The chain uses TRBV4-3 and TRBJ2-1, with D maybe TRBD2 (6 bases). CDR1 is LGHNA, CDR2 YSLEER, per germline. This CDR3 has 17 residues. V was shortened by 1 base and J by 4 bases, with 17 bases between the two germline ends. The CDR3 coding sequence is TGCGCCAGCAGCCAAGGACACCGGGACTGGACTTACAATGAGCAGTTCTTC. Protein product: CASSQGHRDWTYNEQFF.

This clone was seen just once. The V and J genes are TRBV28 and TRBJ2-3; the match to TRBD1 covers 8 bases. CDR1 and CDR2 from the germline V gene are MDHEN and SYDVKM. The J segment lost 8 bases and the V segment lost 6 bases, leaving 4 bases of the junction unmatched. This CDR3 region has 12 residues. CDR3 loop: CASSPGQGTQYF. Here the CDR3 DNA reads TGTGCCAGCAGCCCAGGACAGGGTACGCAGTATTTT.

The CDR3 nucleotides are TGTGCCAGCAGACGAGACACATCCGGCGAGCAGTACTTC. This translates into CASRRDTSGEQYF. This chain links TRBV6-5 with TRBJ2-7; D remains unclear. Trimming stripped 6 bases from V and 6 bases from J, with 15 bases between. CDR1 MNHEY and CDR2 SVGAGI come from the germline V gene. This CDR3 spans 13 amino acids.

This clone occurred once. The rearrangement links TRBV7-2 to TRBJ2-3, with D tentatively TRBD2 (6 bases). Deletions cut 0 bases from V and 5 bases from J, with 9 bases between. This CDR3 is built from 14 residues. CDR1 SGHTA and CDR2 FQGNSA come from the germline V gene. This CDR3 is CASSLARGKDTQYF. CDR3 sequence (DNA): TGTGCCAGCAGCTTAGCGCGGGGCAAAGATACGCAGTATTTT. The full variable domain, rest sourced from reference TRBV7-2 and TRBJ2-3, is GAGVSQSPSNKVTEKGKDVELRCDPISGHTALYWYRQSLGQGLEFLIYFQGNSAPDKSGLPSDRFSAERTGGSVSTLTIQRTQQEDSAVYLCASSLARGKDTQYFGPGTRLTVL.

Comments on this clone: In the same sample, other DNA sequences code for this CDR3. This sequence joins TRBV19 and TRBJ2-3; TRBD1 agrees at 11 bases. This CDR3 spans 16 amino acids. Per germline, CDR1 LNHDA and CDR2 SQIVND (reference sequence). The J segment lost 2 bases and the V segment lost 5 bases, leaving 6 bases of the junction unmatched. Here the CDR3 reads CASSPWTGGDTDTQYF. CDR3 in DNA: TGTGCCAGTAGTCCTTGGACAGGGGGCGACACAGATACGCAGTATTTT.

The chain recombines TRBV5-1 with TRBJ2-6; 12 bases agree with TRBD2. From germline, CDR1 is SGHRS and CDR2 YFSETQ. Unmatched junction bases numbered 6, after V lost 4 bases and J lost 1 base. This CDR3 region has 18 residues. The CDR3 spells CASSRTSGVLSGANVLTF. CDR3 nucleotide sequence: TGCGCCAGCAGCCGGACTAGCGGGGTCCTTTCTGGGGCCAACGTCCTGACTTTC.

V and J are TRBV10-3 and TRBJ1-1; D is unclear. The V and J ends lost 6 bases and 0 bases respectively, with 8 bases between them. The CDR3 totals 13 residues. Germline values: CDR1 ENHRY, CDR2 SYGVKD. CDR3 amino acids: CAIRQIMNTEAFF. CDR3 bases: TGTGCCATCAGACAGATCATGAACACTGAAGCTTTCTTT.

This clone appeared a few times. The chain couples TRBV19 to TRBJ1-1, with a tentative D call TRBD1 (5 bases). CDR1 LNHDA and CDR2 SQIVND come from the germline V gene (reference sequence). The CDR3 consists of 17 residues. V was cut by 7 bases and J by 3 bases, with 24 bases left in between. CDR3 protein: CASNPTGGYGSDTEAFF. The CDR3 DNA sequence: TGTGCCAGTAACCCCACAGGAGGGTACGGCTCGGACACTGAAGCTTTCTTT.

The chain combines TRBV18 with TRBJ1-1, with a possible D match to TRBD1 (6 bases). V lost 3 bases to trimming and J lost 4 bases, with 24 bases between them. CDR1 is KGHSH and CDR2 is LQKENI in the germline V gene. The CDR3 is 18 residues long. CDR3 sequence reads: CASSPSLQGDVRGTEAFF. The CDR3 DNA reads TGTGCCAGCTCACCCTCCTTACAGGGTGACGTCCGGGGCACTGAAGCTTTCTTT.

This clone showed up just once. The V gene is TRBV7-3, the J gene TRBJ2-5; 9 bases are shared with TRBD2. Germline values: CDR1 SGHTA, CDR2 FQGTGA. The CDR3 contains 15 residues. V shed 2 bases and J 5 bases; nucleotides not matched to a gene: 6. CDR3: CASSLVSGRRETQYF. The CDR3 DNA sequence: TGTGCCAGCAGCTTAGTTAGCGGGAGAAGGGAGACCCAGTACTTC.